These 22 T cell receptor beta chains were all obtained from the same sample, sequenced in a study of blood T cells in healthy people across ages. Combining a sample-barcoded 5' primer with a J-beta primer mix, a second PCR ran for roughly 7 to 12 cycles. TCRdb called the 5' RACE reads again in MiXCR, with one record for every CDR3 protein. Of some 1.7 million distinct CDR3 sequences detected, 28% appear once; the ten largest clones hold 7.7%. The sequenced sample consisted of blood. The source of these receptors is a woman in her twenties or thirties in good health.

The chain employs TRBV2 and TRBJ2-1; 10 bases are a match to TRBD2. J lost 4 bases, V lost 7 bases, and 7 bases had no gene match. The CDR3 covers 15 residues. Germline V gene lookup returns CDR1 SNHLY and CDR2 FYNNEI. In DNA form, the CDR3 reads TGTGCCAGCACCTGGGCTAGCGGGGGATACAATGAGCAGTTCTTC. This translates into CASTWASGGYNEQFF.

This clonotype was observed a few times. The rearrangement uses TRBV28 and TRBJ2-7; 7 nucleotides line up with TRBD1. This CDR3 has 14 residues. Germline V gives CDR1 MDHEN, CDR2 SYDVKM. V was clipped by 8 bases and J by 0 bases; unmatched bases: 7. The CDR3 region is CASGMTGSSYEQYF. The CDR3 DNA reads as TGTGCCAGCGGAATGACAGGGAGCTCCTACGAGCAGTACTTC.

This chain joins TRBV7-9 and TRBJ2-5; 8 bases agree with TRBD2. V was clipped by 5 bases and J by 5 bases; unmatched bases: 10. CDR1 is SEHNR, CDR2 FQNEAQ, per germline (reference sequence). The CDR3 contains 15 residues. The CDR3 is CASSPPPGLVETQYF. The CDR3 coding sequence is TGTGCCAGCAGCCCCCCACCGGGACTAGTGGAGACCCAGTACTTC.

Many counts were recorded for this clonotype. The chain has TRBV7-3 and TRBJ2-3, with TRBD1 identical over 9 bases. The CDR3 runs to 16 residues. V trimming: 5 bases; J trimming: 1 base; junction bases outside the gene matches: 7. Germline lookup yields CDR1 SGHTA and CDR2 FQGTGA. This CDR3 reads CASSPLTGGGTDTQYF. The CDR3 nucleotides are TGTGCCAGCAGCCCACTGACAGGGGGTGGCACAGATACGCAGTATTTT.

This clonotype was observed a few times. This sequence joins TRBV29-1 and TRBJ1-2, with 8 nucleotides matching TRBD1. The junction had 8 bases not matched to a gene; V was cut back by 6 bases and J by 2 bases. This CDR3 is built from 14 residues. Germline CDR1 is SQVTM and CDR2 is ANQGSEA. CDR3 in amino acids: CSVQGQGGNYGYTF. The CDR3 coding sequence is TGCAGCGTCCAAGGACAGGGCGGGAACTATGGCTACACCTTC.

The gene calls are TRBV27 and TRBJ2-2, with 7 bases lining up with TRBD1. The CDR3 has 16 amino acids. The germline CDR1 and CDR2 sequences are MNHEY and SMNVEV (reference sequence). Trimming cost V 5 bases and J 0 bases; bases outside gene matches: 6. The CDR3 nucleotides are TGTGCCAGCAGTCCCCGACAGGGACCGAACACCGGGGAGCTGTTTTTT. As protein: CASSPRQGPNTGELFF.

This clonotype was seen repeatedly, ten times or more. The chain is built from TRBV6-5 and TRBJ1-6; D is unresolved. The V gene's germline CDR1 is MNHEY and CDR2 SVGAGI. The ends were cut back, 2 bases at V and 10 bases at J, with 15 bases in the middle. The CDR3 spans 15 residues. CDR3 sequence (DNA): TGTGCCAGCAGTTACAAGGGTCGGATGTACTCACCCCTCCACTTT. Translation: CASSYKGRMYSPLHF.

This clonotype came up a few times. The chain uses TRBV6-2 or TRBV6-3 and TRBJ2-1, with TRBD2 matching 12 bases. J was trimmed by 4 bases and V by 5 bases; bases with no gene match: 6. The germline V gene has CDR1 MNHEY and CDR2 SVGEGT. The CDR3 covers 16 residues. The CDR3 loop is CASSTLTSGGYNEQFF. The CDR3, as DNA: TGTGCCAGCAGTACCCTGACTAGCGGGGGATACAATGAGCAGTTCTTC.

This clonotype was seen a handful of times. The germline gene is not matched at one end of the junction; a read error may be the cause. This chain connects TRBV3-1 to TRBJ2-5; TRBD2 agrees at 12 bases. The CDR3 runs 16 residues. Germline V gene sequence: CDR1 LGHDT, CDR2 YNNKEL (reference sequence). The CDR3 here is CVSSPETSGSAETQYF. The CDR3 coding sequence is TGTGTCAGCAGCCCTGAGACTAGCGGGAGTGCGGAGACCCAGTACTTC.

CDR3 in amino acids: CASSFSGRLNQPQHF. CDR3 sequence (DNA): TGTGCCAGCAGCTTTTCGGGACGGCTCAATCAGCCCCAGCATTTT. The J gene is TRBJ1-5, the V gene TRBV5-5; maybe TRBD1 (5 bases). Germline CDR1 is SGHKS and CDR2 is YYEKEE (reference sequence). V shed 2 bases and J shed 3 bases, with 12 bases lying between them. The length of the CDR3 is 15 residues.

CDR3 in DNA: TGTGCCAGCAGTTCGAGCAGGGGGACGAATTCACCCCTCCACTTT. This codes for CASSSSRGTNSPLHF. The genes are TRBV7-3 and TRBJ1-6; TRBD1 aligns across 7 bases. The CDR3 loop spans 15 amino acids. The junction had 9 bases not matched to a gene; V was cut back by 6 bases and J by 7 bases. Germline CDR1 and CDR2: SGHTA and FQGTGA. Filled out from reference TRBV7-3 and TRBJ1-6, the complete variable domain reads GAGVSQTPSNKVTEKGKYVELRCDPISGHTALYWYRQSLGQGPEFLIYFQGTGAADDSGLPNDRFFAVRPEGSVSTLKIQRTERGDSAVYLCASSSSRGTNSPLHFGNGTRLTVT.

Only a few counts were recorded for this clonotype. The CDR3 protein is CASSSSGASGRPDTQYF. As DNA, the CDR3 is TGCGCCAGCAGCTCCTCAGGGGCTAGCGGACGCCCGGATACGCAGTATTTT. The chain combines TRBV4-3 with TRBJ2-3, with D perhaps TRBD2 (7 bases). CDR3 length equals 17 residues. From germline, CDR1 is LGHNA and CDR2 YSLEER. V was pared by 5 bases and J by 6 bases, with 24 bases between.

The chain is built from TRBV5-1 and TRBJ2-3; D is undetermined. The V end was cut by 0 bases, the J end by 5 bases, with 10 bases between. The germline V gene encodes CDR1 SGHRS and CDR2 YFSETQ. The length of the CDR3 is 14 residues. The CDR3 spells CASSLVQYLDTQYF. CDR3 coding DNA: TGCGCCAGCAGCTTGGTCCAGTATCTAGATACGCAGTATTTT. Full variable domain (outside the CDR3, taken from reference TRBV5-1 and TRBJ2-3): KAGVTQTPRYLIKTRGQQVTLSCSPISGHRSVSWYQQTPGQGLQFLFEYFSETQRNKGNFPGRFSGRQFSNSRSEMNVSTLELGDSALYLCASSLVQYLDTQYFGPGTRLTVL.

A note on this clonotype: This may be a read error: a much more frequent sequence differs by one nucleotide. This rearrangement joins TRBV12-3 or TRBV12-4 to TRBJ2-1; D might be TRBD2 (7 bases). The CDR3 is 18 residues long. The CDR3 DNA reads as TGTGCCTGCAGTTTAGGCCCCCCTCGCGCGGGGGCGCCGGATGAGCAGTTCTTC. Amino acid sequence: CACSLGPPRAGAPDEQFF.

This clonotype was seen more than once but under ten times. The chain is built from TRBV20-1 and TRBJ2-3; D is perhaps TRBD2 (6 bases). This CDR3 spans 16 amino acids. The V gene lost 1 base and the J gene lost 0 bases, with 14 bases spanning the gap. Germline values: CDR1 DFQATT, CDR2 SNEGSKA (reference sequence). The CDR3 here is CSARGDLGRSTDTQYF. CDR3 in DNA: TGCAGTGCTAGAGGGGACCTGGGGAGGAGCACAGATACGCAGTATTTT.

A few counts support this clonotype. CDR3 nucleotides: TGTGCCACCAGTGCCGTTCAGGGGGAAGGGTGGAATGAGCAGTTCTTC. Translation gives CATSAVQGEGWNEQFF. The V and J genes are TRBV24-1 and TRBJ2-1, with 7 bases matching TRBD1. V was clipped by 5 bases and J by 7 bases; unmatched bases: 13. The germline V gene has CDR1 KGHDR and CDR2 SFDVKD. This CDR3 is 16 amino acids long.

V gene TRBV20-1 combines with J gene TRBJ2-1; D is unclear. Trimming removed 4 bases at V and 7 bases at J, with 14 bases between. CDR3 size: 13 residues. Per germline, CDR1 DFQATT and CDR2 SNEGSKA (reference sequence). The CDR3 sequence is CSATPHNGNEQFF. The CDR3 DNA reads TGCAGTGCTACTCCCCATAACGGAAATGAGCAGTTCTTC.

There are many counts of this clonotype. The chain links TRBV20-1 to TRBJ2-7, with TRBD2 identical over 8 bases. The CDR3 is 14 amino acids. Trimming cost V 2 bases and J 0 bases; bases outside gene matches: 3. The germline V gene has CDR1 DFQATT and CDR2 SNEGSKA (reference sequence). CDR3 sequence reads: CSARPTSDSYEQYF. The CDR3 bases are TGCAGTGCTAGACCGACTAGCGACTCCTACGAGCAGTACTTC.

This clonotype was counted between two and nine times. The CDR3 loop is CASSWGASDQETQYF. The CDR3 DNA reads as TGTGCCAGCAGCTGGGGAGCGTCCGACCAAGAGACCCAGTACTTC. V gene TRBV7-2 combines with J gene TRBJ2-5; D might be TRBD2 (5 bases). Trimming cost V 4 bases and J 0 bases, with 12 bases left between them. The V gene's germline CDR1 is SGHTA and CDR2 FQGNSA. The CDR3 spans 15 residues.

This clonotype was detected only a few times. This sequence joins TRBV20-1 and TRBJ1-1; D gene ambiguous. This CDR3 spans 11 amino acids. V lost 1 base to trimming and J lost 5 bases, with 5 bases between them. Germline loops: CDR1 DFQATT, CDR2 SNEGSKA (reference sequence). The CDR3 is CSARVTTEAFF. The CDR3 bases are TGCAGTGCTAGAGTAACGACTGAAGCTTTCTTT.

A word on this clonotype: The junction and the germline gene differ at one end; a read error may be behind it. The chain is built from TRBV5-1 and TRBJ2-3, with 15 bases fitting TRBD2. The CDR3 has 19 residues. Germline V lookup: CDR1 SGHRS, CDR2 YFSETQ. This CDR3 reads CTSSVSGLAGGRRTDTQYF. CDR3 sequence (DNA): TGCACCAGCAGCGTAAGTGGACTAGCGGGGGGGCGGCGCACAGATACGCAGTATTTT.

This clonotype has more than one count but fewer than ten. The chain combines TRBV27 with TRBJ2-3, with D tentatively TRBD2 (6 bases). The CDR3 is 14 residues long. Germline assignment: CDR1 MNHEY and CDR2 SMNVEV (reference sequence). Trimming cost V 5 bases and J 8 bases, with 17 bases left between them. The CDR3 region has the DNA TGTGCCAGCAGTAGGGCGGGCGGGGCTGGTACGCAGTATTTT. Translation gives CASSRAGGAGTQYF.